The 18 T cell receptor beta chains below all came from one sample that was sequenced in a study of T cell responses to AZD1222 COVID-19 vaccine. Repertoires were generated with immunoSEQ multiplex PCR, while TCRdb's copy carries only in-frame clones and drops some. The data hold about 57,000 clones, with approximately 84% observed a single time. The source was peripheral blood, collected on day 0 of AZD1222 vaccination. Receptor source: an adult in good health.

This chain joins TRBV3-1 (or the pseudogene TRBV3-2) and TRBJ2-1, with D unclear. V lost 0 bases and J lost 12, with 15 bases in between. The germline CDR1 and CDR2 sequences are LGHDT and YNNKEL (reference sequence). CDR3 length: 14 amino acids. The CDR3 sequence: CASSQDGRTAMQFF. The CDR3 nucleotides read TGTGCCAGCAGCCAAGACGGACGGACCGCTATGCAGTTCTTC.

This chain joins TRBV5-5 and TRBJ1-1; the D is unclear. Trimming removed 0 bases from V and 0 bases from J, with 0 bases in between. Germline V lookup: CDR1 SGHKS, CDR2 YYEKEE (reference sequence). This CDR3 comprises 12 residues. CDR3 loop: CASSLVNTEAFF. CDR3 coding DNA: TGTGCCAGCAGCTTGGTGAACACTGAAGCTTTCTTT. Full variable domain (rest looked up from reference TRBV5-5 and TRBJ1-1): DAGVTQSPTHLIKTRGQQVTLRCSPISGHKSVSWYQQVLGQGPQFIFQYYEKEERGRGNFPDRFSARQFPNYSSELNVNALLLGDSALYLCASSLVNTEAFFGQGTRLTVV.

The chain carries TRBV27 and TRBJ2-7; TRBD1 matches at 8 bases. The CDR3 covers 14 residues. Germline V gene lookup returns CDR1 MNHEY and CDR2 SMNVEV (reference sequence). V dropped 2 bases and J dropped 5; count of bases not matched to a gene: 5. The CDR3 DNA reads TGTGCCAGCAGTTTACTCCTGACAGGGGACGAGCAGTACTTC. It translates to CASSLLLTGDEQYF.

CDR3 in amino acids: CASSSSWTGGRTQYF. CDR3 DNA: TGCGCCAGCAGCTCCTCGTGGACAGGCGGCCGTACGCAGTATTTT. The chain carries TRBV5-1 and TRBJ2-3; 7 bases fit TRBD1. CDR3 length: 15 amino acids. Trimming at V came to 3 bases and at J to 8 bases, leaving 12 bases not matched to a gene. Germline loops: CDR1 SGHRS, CDR2 YFSETQ.

The chain has TRBV4-1 and TRBJ1-6; 9 bases fit TRBD1. Germline CDR1 and CDR2: MGHRA and YSYEKL. CDR3 length equals 17 residues. The trim removed 1 base at V and 13 bases at J, leaving 14 bases unmatched. CDR3 sequence reads: CASSQVGTGQGFGPLHF. CDR3 DNA: TGCGCCAGCAGCCAAGTTGGGACAGGGCAAGGATTTGGGCCCCTCCACTTT.

The chain carries TRBV5-6 and TRBJ2-7; no reliable D call. The CDR3 totals 12 residues. Trimming shortened V by 4 bases and J by 3 bases, and 8 bases separated the two germline ends. CDR1 is SGHDT and CDR2 is YYEEEE in the germline V gene. The DNA for the CDR3 is TGTGCCAGCAGCGTCTGGAGCTACGAGCAGTACTTC. Its protein product is CASSVWSYEQYF.

The chain employs TRBV7-2 and TRBJ2-7, with 9 nucleotides matching TRBD2. This CDR3 region has 15 residues. CDR1 and CDR2 (germline): SGHTA, FQGNSA. V gave up 3 bases and J gave up 2 bases; unmatched junction bases: 5. The CDR3 DNA sequence: TGTGCCAGCAGCTTTTTGACTAGCGGAACCTACGAGCAGTACTTC. Residues: CASSFLTSGTYEQYF. The full variable domain, completed using reference TRBV7-2 and TRBJ2-7, is GAGVSQSPSNKVTEKGKDVELRCDPISGHTALYWYRQSLGQGLEFLIYFQGNSAPDKSGLPSDRFSAERTGGSVSTLTIQRTQQEDSAVYLCASSFLTSGTYEQYFGPGTRLTVT.

The chain recombines TRBV6-6 with TRBJ1-1, with D uncertain. In germline, CDR1 is MNHNY, CDR2 SVGAGI (reference sequence). The V gene lost 8 bases and the J gene lost 0 bases, with 4 bases spanning the gap. This CDR3 is built from 11 residues. In nucleotides, the CDR3 is TGTGCCAGCCATATGAACACTGAAGCTTTCTTT. Translating gives CASHMNTEAFF.

The chain combines TRBV4-1 with TRBJ2-2; no clear D gene. The V and J ends lost 2 bases and 4 bases respectively, with 11 bases between them. The CDR3 is made up of 15 amino acids. From germline, CDR1 is MGHRA and CDR2 YSYEKL. The CDR3 DNA reads as TGCGCCAGCAGCCAATTTGACACCGTCACCGGGGAGCTGTTTTTT. Protein: CASSQFDTVTGELFF.

The chain joins TRBV6-2 or TRBV6-3 to TRBJ1-5; D possibly corresponds to TRBD1 (6 bases). The V gene's germline CDR1 is MNHEY and CDR2 SVGEGT. This CDR3 contains 15 residues. Trimming stripped 2 bases from V and 6 bases from J, with 14 bases between. In nucleotides, the CDR3 is TGTGCCAGCAGTTACGGGCAGGGGTTTCGTCAGCCCCAGCATTTT. It encodes CASSYGQGFRQPQHF.

This chain connects TRBV28 to TRBJ2-1; no reliable D call. This CDR3 region has 15 residues. Trimming stripped 4 bases from V and 9 bases from J, with 19 bases between. The V gene's germline CDR1 is MDHEN and CDR2 SYDVKM. Here the CDR3 reads CASSSPALVNPEQFF. The CDR3 nucleotides are TGTGCCAGCAGTTCCCCCGCCCTAGTAAATCCTGAGCAGTTCTTC.

The chain joins TRBV19 to TRBJ2-2; 7 bases fit TRBD1. V lost 5 bases and J lost 4; bases outside the gene matches: 7. The CDR3 length is 15 residues. Per germline, CDR1 LNHDA and CDR2 SQIVND (reference sequence). DNA of the CDR3: TGTGCCAGTAGTGACAGGGCGGTCCTCACCGGGGAGCTGTTTTTT. This codes for CASSDRAVLTGELFF.

The chain recombines TRBV20-1 with TRBJ2-3; D is uncertain. The CDR3 length is 15 residues. Trimming took 3 bases from V and 1 from J, leaving 14 bases between them. CDR1 DFQATT and CDR2 SNEGSKA come from the germline V gene (reference sequence). CDR3 region: CSASEASLGTDTQYF. The CDR3 coding sequence is TGCAGTGCTAGTGAGGCCAGCCTGGGCACAGATACGCAGTATTTT.

The V gene is TRBV18, the J gene TRBJ2-3, with 8 bases that match TRBD1. The CDR3 has 19 amino acids. V lost 4 bases to trimming and J lost 5 bases; unmatched junction nucleotides: 20. Germline V gives CDR1 KGHSH, CDR2 LQKENI. The CDR3 loop reads CASSLWAGGDPTEKDTQYF. For the CDR3, the DNA is TGTGCCAGCTCACTCTGGGCAGGGGGCGACCCGACCGAAAAAGATACGCAGTATTTT. Full variable domain (rest looked up from reference TRBV18 and TRBJ2-3): NAGVMQNPRHLVRRRGQEARLRCSPMKGHSHVYWYRQLPEEGLKFMVYLQKENIIDESGMPKERFSAEFPKEGPSILRIQQVVRGDSAAYFCASSLWAGGDPTEKDTQYFGPGTRLTVL.

The rearrangement joins TRBV5-1 to TRBJ1-1; D gene uncertain. Trimming took off 4 bases at V and 1 base at J, with 20 bases between the two ends. The CDR3 runs to 17 residues. The germline V gene has CDR1 SGHRS and CDR2 YFSETQ. The CDR3 sequence: CASSPNVSGRKNTEAFF. In DNA form, the CDR3 reads TGCGCCAGCAGCCCGAACGTCTCAGGACGGAAGAACACTGAAGCTTTCTTT.

The chain recombines TRBV19 with TRBJ1-3; D perhaps matches TRBD1 (5 bases). CDR1 and CDR2 from the germline V gene are LNHDA and SQIVND (reference sequence). The CDR3 is 15 amino acids. Between the trimmed V and J ends, which lost 6 bases and 0 bases, there was a span of 12 bases. The CDR3 spells CASRGAADSGNTIYF. The DNA of the CDR3 is TGTGCCAGTAGAGGGGCTGCGGACTCTGGAAACACCATATATTTT. Filled out from reference TRBV19 and TRBJ1-3, the complete variable domain reads DGGITQSPKYLFRKEGQNVTLSCEQNLNHDAMYWYRQDPGQGLRLIYYSQIVNDFQKGDIAEGYSVSREKKESFPLTVTSAQKNPTAFYLCASRGAADSGNTIYFGEGSWLTVV.

The chain recombines TRBV29-1 with TRBJ2-4, with D perhaps being TRBD1 or TRBD2 (5 bases each). The germline V and J ends were trimmed by 4 bases and 2 bases, with 30 bases remaining between them. In germline, CDR1 is SQVTM, CDR2 ANQGSEA. There are 20 residues in the CDR3. This chain's CDR3 is CSVGDPPLAAREKTKNIQYF. CDR3 coding DNA: TGCAGCGTTGGGGACCCCCCGCTAGCCGCGAGGGAGAAAACCAAAAACATTCAGTACTTC.

This chain links TRBV27 with TRBJ1-2; perhaps TRBD1 as D (5 bases). Trimming stripped 1 base from V and 2 bases from J, with 11 bases between. The germline V gene has CDR1 MNHEY and CDR2 SMNVEV (reference sequence). CDR3 length: 15 residues. The CDR3 is CASSLFGDLNYGYTF. CDR3 DNA sequence: TGTGCCAGCAGTTTATTCGGGGACCTAAACTATGGCTACACCTTC.